These 18 T cell receptor beta chains came from one sample sequenced in a study of a mutant IDH1 vaccine in newly diagnosed glioma. Produced via immunoSEQ multiplex PCR; TCRdb's table is partial and in-frame only. The sample includes about 38,000 clones, approximately 80% seen only once; the top ten take over 4.5%. For these receptors, no antigen is known. Time point reported: week 5, during vaccination. The study gave 300 ug of mutant IDH1 20-mer peptide per vaccine dose, with topical imiquimod. The source was PBMCs, collected from a glioma patient whose treatment included an IDH1 peptide vaccine. Source of these receptors: a man aged 40-49 years with glioma.

V usage is TRBV7-9 and J usage is TRBJ1-1; D gene ambiguous. Germline values: CDR1 SEHNR, CDR2 FQNEAQ (reference sequence). The CDR3 has 13 amino acids. V was pared by 5 bases and J by 0 bases, with 7 bases between. The CDR3 region is CASSRGLNTEAFF. The DNA for the CDR3 is TGTGCCAGCAGCCGCGGACTGAACACTGAAGCTTTCTTT.

This clone was observed a handful of times. This chain uses TRBV6-1 with TRBJ2-7, with D possibly called TRBD1 or TRBD2 (5 bases each). Germline loops: CDR1 MNHNS, CDR2 SASEGT. Trimming took 5 bases from V and 2 from J, leaving 16 bases between them. The CDR3 runs to 15 residues. CDR3 residues: CASSPEETAAYEQYF. The CDR3 region has the DNA TGTGCCAGCAGTCCAGAGGAGACAGCGGCCTACGAGCAGTACTTC.

The chain is built from TRBV19 and TRBJ1-2; D is unresolved. The germline V gene has CDR1 LNHDA and CDR2 SQIVND (reference sequence). The V gene lost 3 bases and the J gene lost 5 bases, with 10 bases spanning the gap. The CDR3 is 13 amino acids. CDR3 nucleotides: TGTGCCAGTAGTATTTGGCAGAGATATGGCTACACCTTC. It specifies CASSIWQRYGYTF.

V and J are TRBV5-1 and TRBJ2-7; a possible D gene is TRBD1 (6 bases). V dropped 1 base and J dropped 6 bases, with 20 bases sitting between them. CDR1 is SGHRS, CDR2 YFSETQ, per germline. The CDR3 runs to 16 residues. CDR3 region: CASSLLGLRGDSEQYF. Written as DNA, the CDR3 is TGCGCCAGCAGCTTGCTTGGCCTCAGGGGAGATTCCGAGCAGTACTTC.

This clone showed up just a few times. The chain links TRBV15 to TRBJ1-4; D gene unclear. This CDR3 contains 15 residues. V shed 1 base and J shed 7 bases, with 13 bases lying between them. The germline V gene has CDR1 LNHNV and CDR2 YYDKDF (reference sequence). The CDR3 is CATSRGGSNPEKLFF. The CDR3 nucleotides are TGTGCCACCAGCAGAGGGGGTTCCAACCCTGAAAAACTGTTTTTT.

This clone was detected only a few times. V usage is TRBV5-1 and J usage is TRBJ1-6, with D possibly TRBD1 on 6 matching bases. The CDR3 consists of 14 residues. Germline values: CDR1 SGHRS, CDR2 YFSETQ. V was pared by 5 bases and J by 9 bases, with 15 bases between. CDR3 in amino acids: CASRRALTGSPLHF. In DNA form, the CDR3 reads TGCGCCAGCAGACGGGCCCTGACAGGTTCACCCCTCCACTTT.

The chain uses TRBV10-3 and TRBJ2-7; 10 bases line up with TRBD2. V lost 2 bases, J lost 10 bases, and 5 bases stayed unmatched. This CDR3 is built from 13 residues. From germline, CDR1 is ENHRY and CDR2 SYGVKD. The CDR3 nucleotides read TGTGCCATCAGTGAGGGACTAGCGGCAGGTCAGTACTTC. Translated: CAISEGLAAGQYF.

J is TRBJ1-4 and V is TRBV5-6; D possibly corresponds to TRBD1 (5 bases). CDR3 size: 15 residues. Germline assignment: CDR1 SGHDT and CDR2 YYEEEE. Trimming removed 4 bases from V and 8 bases from J, with 18 bases in between. CDR3 sequence (DNA): TGTGCCAGCAGCCGGGCGGGGGGGAAGGGAGAAAAACTGTTTTTT. This gives the protein CASSRAGGKGEKLFF.

J is TRBJ1-4 and V is TRBV7-9; unclear D gene. Trimming cost V 5 bases and J 4 bases, with 14 bases left between them. The length of the CDR3 is 15 residues. The germline V gene encodes CDR1 SEHNR and CDR2 FQNEAQ (reference sequence). The CDR3 DNA reads as TGTGCCAGCAGCCAACATGTCGGTCTTAATGAAAAACTGTTTTTT. It translates to CASSQHVGLNEKLFF.

This sequence joins TRBV10-2 and TRBJ2-1, with 9 positions matching TRBD2. V lost 3 bases to trimming and J lost 3 bases; unmatched junction nucleotides: 6. This CDR3 has 16 amino acids. Per germline, CDR1 WSHSY and CDR2 SAAADI. The chain's CDR3 is CASSDWLAGNYNEQFF. For the CDR3, the DNA is TGCGCCAGCAGTGACTGGCTAGCGGGGAACTACAATGAGCAGTTCTTC.

This chain joins TRBV2 and TRBJ2-2; D is perhaps TRBD1 or TRBD2 (5 bases each). CDR1 SNHLY and CDR2 FYNNEI come from the germline V gene. Trimming left V 8 bases short and J 6 bases short, with 16 bases between. The CDR3 is 14 residues long. As DNA, the CDR3 is TGTGCCAGCCTCCTGGTGGGGACCTCCGGGGAGCTGTTTTTT. This sequence encodes CASLLVGTSGELFF. The entire variable domain, with the rest obtained from reference TRBV2 and TRBJ2-2, is as follows: EPEVTQTPSHQVTQMGQEVILRCVPISNHLYFYWYRQILGQKVEFLVSFYNNEISEKSEIFDDQFSVERPDGSNFTLKIRSTKLEDSAMYFCASLLVGTSGELFFGEGSRLTVL.

The V and J genes are TRBV9 and TRBJ2-2, with D tentatively TRBD1 or TRBD2 (5 bases each). V dropped 4 bases and J dropped 5 bases, with 12 bases sitting between them. Looked up from germline, CDR1 is SGDLS and CDR2 is YYNGEE. The CDR3 is 14 residues long. This CDR3 is CASSTGTQTGELFF. The CDR3 bases are TGTGCCAGCAGCACCGGGACCCAAACCGGGGAGCTGTTTTTT.

The chain couples TRBV7-9 to TRBJ1-6; D is possibly TRBD1 (5 bases). Deletions cut 5 bases from V and 5 bases from J, with 13 bases between. The CDR3 is 15 amino acids. Germline lookup yields CDR1 SEHNR and CDR2 FQNEAQ (reference sequence). DNA for the CDR3: TGTGCCAGCAGCCTGAGACAGCTTGATAATTCACCCCTCCACTTT. It encodes CASSLRQLDNSPLHF.

This clone has only a few counts. The rearrangement joins TRBV5-1 to TRBJ1-2; maybe TRBD1 (6 bases). The germline V gene has CDR1 SGHRS and CDR2 YFSETQ. CDR3 size: 15 residues. V lost 1 base to trimming and J lost 8 bases, with 18 bases between them. The CDR3 region has the DNA TGCGCCAGCAGCTTGAGGAGGGGGACGTCGAGAGGCTACACCTTC. Translating gives CASSLRRGTSRGYTF.

This clone was seen more than once but under ten times. J is TRBJ1-5 and V is TRBV30, with 9 bases identical to TRBD1. From germline, CDR1 is GTSNPN and CDR2 SVGIG (reference sequence). The CDR3 contains 14 residues. J lost 0 bases, V lost 3 bases, and 0 bases had no gene match. The CDR3 bases are TGTGCCTGGAGGACAGGGGGTAGCAATCAGCCCCAGCATTTT. It specifies CAWRTGGSNQPQHF.

This clone was counted only a few times. This chain uses TRBV9 with TRBJ2-7, with a weak D call TRBD1 (6 bases). The CDR3 is made up of 16 amino acids. Per germline, CDR1 SGDLS and CDR2 YYNGEE. Trimming shortened V by 0 bases and J by 3 bases, and 16 bases separated the two germline ends. The CDR3 loop is CASSVGRSGQVYEQYF. The CDR3 DNA reads TGTGCCAGCAGCGTAGGACGATCGGGACAAGTCTACGAGCAGTACTTC.

Concerning this clone itself: Relative to the germline gene, one junction end is altered; a read error may explain this. V gene TRBV7-7 combines with J gene TRBJ2-5; 7 nucleotides match TRBD1. The CDR3 totals 15 residues. Germline loops: CDR1 SSHAT, CDR2 FNYEAQ (reference sequence). CDR3 DNA: TGTGCTAGCAGCTTAGGGGGACAGCCCCAAGAGACCCAGTACTTC. This codes for CASSLGGQPQETQYF.

This clone has only a few counts. The chain recombines TRBV30 with TRBJ1-1; D unresolved. The CDR3 consists of 13 residues. Germline CDR1 reads GTSNPN; CDR2 reads SVGIG (reference sequence). V was trimmed by 2 bases and J by 2 bases, leaving 9 bases between them. DNA of the CDR3: TGTGCCTGGAGTCCGTACAGCAACACTGAAGCTTTCTTT. Its protein is CAWSPYSNTEAFF.